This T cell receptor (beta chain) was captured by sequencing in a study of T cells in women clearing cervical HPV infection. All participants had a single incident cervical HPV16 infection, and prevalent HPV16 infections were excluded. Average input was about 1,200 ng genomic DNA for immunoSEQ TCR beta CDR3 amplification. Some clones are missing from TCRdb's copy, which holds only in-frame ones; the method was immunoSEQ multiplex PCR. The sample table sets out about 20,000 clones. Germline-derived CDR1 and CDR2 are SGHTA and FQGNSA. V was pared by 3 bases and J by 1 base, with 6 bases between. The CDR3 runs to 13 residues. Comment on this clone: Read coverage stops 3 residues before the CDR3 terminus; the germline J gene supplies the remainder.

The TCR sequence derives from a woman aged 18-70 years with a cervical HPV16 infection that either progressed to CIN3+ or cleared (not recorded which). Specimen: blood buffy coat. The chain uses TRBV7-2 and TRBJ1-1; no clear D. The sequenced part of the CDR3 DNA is TGTGCCAGCAGCTTCAGGTCGAACACTGAA. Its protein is CASSFRSNTE. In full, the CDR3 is CASSFRSNTEAFF.